Each of the 32 T cell receptor beta chains below was sequenced from the same sample in a study of metastatic and nonmetastatic thyroid tumors. No treatment of any kind had been given to any patient before thyroid surgery. TCRdb used MiXCR to call clones anew from the PCR reads. Of about 30,000 clones listed, 20% to 25% are singletons. Specimen: blood. The source is a female donor with papillary thyroid cancer or a benign thyroid nodule (not recorded which). Some clones in this sample may be carry-over from other donors' samples.

This clone was detected ten times or more. The chain has TRBV20-1 and TRBJ1-5, with no clear D. Looked up from germline, CDR1 is DFQATT and CDR2 is SNEGSKA (reference sequence). Trimming pared 3 bases from V and 3 bases from J, leaving 9 bases between. The CDR3 is 13 amino acids. The CDR3 sequence is CSASNGLNQPQHF. CDR3 DNA sequence: TGCAGTGCTAGTAACGGGCTCAATCAGCCCCAGCATTTT.

This clone occurred many times. The V call is TRBV20-1, the J call TRBJ2-1, with 13 bases identical to TRBD2. Germline CDR1 reads DFQATT; CDR2 reads SNEGSKA (reference sequence). After removal of 0 bases from V and 8 bases from J, the junction contained 19 bases not matched to a gene. The CDR3 has 20 amino acids. The chain's CDR3 is CSARDPVLAGGFGTMDEQFF. In nucleotides, the CDR3 is TGCAGTGCTAGAGATCCGGTACTAGCGGGGGGGTTCGGGACGATGGATGAGCAGTTCTTC.

This clone showed up many times. CDR3 amino acids: CSVRTSGGDEQFF. CDR3 bases: TGCAGCGTCCGGACTAGCGGGGGCGATGAGCAGTTCTTC. V and J are TRBV29-1 and TRBJ2-1; 13 bases are a match to TRBD2. CDR1 is SQVTM and CDR2 is ANQGSEA in the germline V gene. The CDR3 spans 13 residues. The ends lost 6 bases at V and 8 bases at J; junction bases unmatched: 4.

This clone was seen only a few times. This sequence joins TRBV2 and TRBJ2-3; 10 nucleotides match TRBD2. In germline, CDR1 is SNHLY, CDR2 FYNNEI. This CDR3 comprises 12 residues. V shed 6 bases, J shed 11 bases, and the junction held 5 bases outside the gene matches. The CDR3 nucleotides are TGTGCCAGCAGCTTACTAGCGGGAATGCAGTATTTT. Translated: CASSLLAGMQYF.

Ten or more counts support this clone. The CDR3 region is CASGIRQGAATGELFF. As DNA, the CDR3 is TGTGCTAGTGGTATCCGACAGGGGGCGGCCACCGGGGAGCTGTTTTTT. The rearrangement links TRBV12-5 to TRBJ2-2; 10 nucleotides match TRBD1. CDR3 size: 16 residues. Germline assignment: CDR1 LGHNT and CDR2 FRNRAP. Losses at the gene ends were 5 bases for V and 4 bases for J; bases not matched to a gene: 7.

The chain is built from TRBV18 and TRBJ1-1, with D possibly TRBD1 on 6 matching bases. V lost 2 bases and J lost 3, with 7 bases in between. The CDR3 extends over 13 amino acids. The germline gives CDR1 KGHSH, CDR2 LQKENI. The CDR3 bases are TGTGCCAGCTCACCAGGGGGCGACACTGAAGCTTTCTTT. Translated: CASSPGGDTEAFF.

The chain recombines TRBV7-9 with TRBJ1-5, with D possibly matching TRBD1 (5 bases). The V end was cut by 5 bases, the J end by 2 bases, with 10 bases between. The germline CDR1 and CDR2 sequences are SEHNR and FQNEAQ (reference sequence). The CDR3 spans 14 residues. The CDR3 DNA follows: TGTGCCAGCAGCCTAGGGGCTCGCAATCAGCCCCAGCATTTT. This translates into CASSLGARNQPQHF.

Many counts were recorded for this clone. This chain joins TRBV6-1 and TRBJ1-6; 8 nucleotides line up with TRBD1. The CDR3 is 14 residues long. Germline V gene sequence: CDR1 MNHNS, CDR2 SASEGT. Trimming removed 9 bases from V and 9 bases from J; junction bases left unmatched: 10. The CDR3 region is CASLGAGGGSPLHF. DNA of the CDR3: TGTGCCAGTCTTGGGGCAGGGGGCGGTTCACCCCTCCACTTT.

The chain couples TRBV20-1 to TRBJ2-7; D unclear. The CDR3 has 13 amino acids. Trimming cost V 5 bases and J 3 bases, with 14 bases left between them. In germline, CDR1 is DFQATT, CDR2 SNEGSKA (reference sequence). CDR3 amino acids: CSAPQALGYEQYF. Written as DNA, the CDR3 is TGCAGTGCTCCCCAGGCCCTCGGCTACGAGCAGTACTTC.

Many counts were recorded for this clone. The chain carries TRBV20-1 and TRBJ2-3, with 12 bases fitting TRBD2. Germline CDR1 reads DFQATT; CDR2 reads SNEGSKA (reference sequence). The CDR3 totals 15 residues. Trimming at V came to 6 bases and at J to 8 bases, leaving 12 bases not matched to a gene. The CDR3 DNA sequence: TGCAGTGCAGCCGGGACTAGCGGGTTGAAGCTTACGCAGTATTTT. This encodes CSAAGTSGLKLTQYF.

Many counts were recorded for this clone. The chain has TRBV6-1 and TRBJ1-3; no firm D call. The CDR3 covers 15 residues. CDR1 is MNHNS, CDR2 SASEGT, per germline. Trimming removed 0 bases from V and 0 bases from J, with 6 bases in between. This CDR3 reads CASSEAPSSGNTIYF. Written as DNA, the CDR3 is TGTGCCAGCAGTGAAGCTCCGAGCTCTGGAAACACCATATATTTT.

For this clone: At one end, the junction sequence differs from germline, possibly due to a read error. Other DNA variants within this sample encode the same CDR3. This chain uses TRBV25-1 with TRBJ2-2, with D tentatively TRBD1 or TRBD2 (5 bases each). Germline CDR1 and CDR2: MGHDK and SYGVNS. The CDR3 has 16 residues. CDR3 DNA sequence: TGTGCAAGCAGTGCCTCTCGGGGCGCGAACACCGGGGAGCTGTTTTTT. This gives the protein CASSASRGANTGELFF.

This clone was counted a few times. The V call is TRBV19, the J call TRBJ1-6; D is uncertain. The V gene lost 3 bases and the J gene lost 5 bases, with 11 bases spanning the gap. The CDR3 consists of 15 residues. Germline V gene lookup returns CDR1 LNHDA and CDR2 SQIVND (reference sequence). DNA of the CDR3: TGTGCCAGTAGTATTAAGCCGGTTGATAATTCACCCCTCCACTTT. Amino acids: CASSIKPVDNSPLHF.

On this clone itself: An end of the junction differs from the germline gene, which may be a read error. V is TRBV5-1 and J is TRBJ2-7; TRBD2 agrees at 9 bases. The germline CDR1 and CDR2 sequences are SGHRS and YFSETQ. The CDR3 loop spans 16 amino acids. The CDR3 reads CASILGPTSGTYEQYF. CDR3 sequence (DNA): TGCGCCAGCATCTTGGGGCCGACTAGCGGAACCTACGAGCAGTACTTC. Combining the CDR3 with reference TRBV5-1 and TRBJ2-7 gives the whole variable domain KAGVTQTPRYLIKTRGQQVTLSCSPISGHRSVSWYQQTPGQGLQFLFEYFSETQRNKGNFPGRFSGRQFSNSRSEMNVSTLELGDSALYLCASILGPTSGTYEQYFGPGTRLTVT.

This clone was observed many times. The genes are TRBV20-1 and TRBJ2-1; no clear D gene. The V end lost 6 bases, the J end lost 4 bases, and 7 bases lay between the germline ends. From germline, CDR1 is DFQATT and CDR2 SNEGSKA (reference sequence). The CDR3 spans 11 residues. The CDR3 nucleotides read TGCAGTGCAATCACGTACAATGAGCAGTTCTTC. The encoded protein is CSAITYNEQFF.

The chain links TRBV9 to TRBJ2-3; D uncertain. The CDR3 spans 13 residues. The germline V gene has CDR1 SGDLS and CDR2 YYNGEE. Trimming removed 0 bases at V and 3 bases at J, with 5 bases between. The CDR3 DNA reads as TGTGCCAGCAGCGTAGGTTCTACAGATACGCAGTATTTT. This sequence encodes CASSVGSTDTQYF.

This chain uses TRBV6-1 with TRBJ2-5, with D tentatively TRBD2 (6 bases). V lost 7 bases and J 1 base, leaving 16 bases between the germline ends. Germline values: CDR1 MNHNS, CDR2 SASEGT. The CDR3 has 15 residues. CDR3 sequence: CASIDLRSGQETQYF. CDR3 in DNA: TGTGCCAGCATCGACCTCCGTAGCGGCCAAGAGACCCAGTACTTC.

This clone has at least ten counts. DNA of the CDR3: TGTGCCAGCAGCCATCTGATAGGGCCCGACGGAAGCAATCAGCCCCAGCATTTT. This sequence encodes CASSHLIGPDGSNQPQHF. The chain carries TRBV4-2 and TRBJ1-5, with D unresolved. The V end lost 3 bases, the J end lost 1 base, and 19 bases lay between the germline ends. This CDR3 has 18 amino acids. Germline V lookup: CDR1 LGHNA, CDR2 YNFKEQ.

The J gene is TRBJ2-2, the V gene TRBV10-3; maybe TRBD2 (5 bases). Germline CDR1 and CDR2: ENHRY and SYGVKD. This CDR3 has 16 amino acids. Trimming cost V 3 bases and J 1 base, with 12 bases left between them. This chain's CDR3 is CAISETPRVNTGELFF. The CDR3 DNA follows: TGTGCCATCAGTGAAACCCCGCGGGTGAACACCGGGGAGCTGTTTTTT.

This chain links TRBV20-1 with TRBJ2-7; 8 bases align to TRBD2. This CDR3 has 15 residues. Germline-derived CDR1 and CDR2 are DFQATT and SNEGSKA (reference sequence). V shed 8 bases, J shed 5 bases, and the junction held 17 bases outside the gene matches. The chain's CDR3 is CSTIDGTSGNHEQYF. CDR3 bases: TGCAGTACCATCGACGGGACTAGTGGGAACCACGAGCAGTACTTC.

The chain uses TRBV11-1 and TRBJ2-1; 9 bases align to TRBD2. V was clipped by 5 bases and J by 2 bases; unmatched bases: 7. Germline V CDR1 and CDR2: SGHAT, FQDESV (reference sequence). The CDR3 consists of 16 residues. The CDR3 nucleotides read TGTGCCAGCAGCCCGACAGGCGGGAGGGCCTACAATGAGCAGTTCTTC. Residues: CASSPTGGRAYNEQFF.

This clone was counted at least ten times. The V gene is TRBV29-1, the J gene TRBJ1-3; D is unresolved. The germline CDR1 and CDR2 sequences are SQVTM and ANQGSEA. Trimming removed 4 bases from V and 0 bases from J, with 10 bases in between. This CDR3 contains 14 residues. CDR3 region: CSVAWGGSGNTIYF. CDR3 DNA sequence: TGCAGCGTTGCTTGGGGAGGCTCTGGAAACACCATATATTTT.

V is TRBV25-1 and J is TRBJ2-2, with 9 bases identical to TRBD2. The trim removed 6 bases at V and 6 bases at J, leaving 11 bases unmatched. The CDR3 totals 16 residues. Germline V gene data show CDR1 as MGHDK and CDR2 as SYGVNS. CDR3 in amino acids: CASRDFGSGSSGELFF. The CDR3 DNA sequence: TGTGCCAGCAGGGATTTCGGTAGCGGGAGTTCCGGGGAGCTGTTTTTT.

The rearrangement joins TRBV20-1 to TRBJ1-2; 11 bases map to TRBD1. The CDR3 length is 14 residues. The V gene's germline CDR1 is DFQATT and CDR2 SNEGSKA (reference sequence). In DNA, the CDR3 is TGCAGCTCGCTGGACAGGGGGCGCGCCTATGGCTACACCTTC. Protein product: CSSLDRGRAYGYTF.

The genes are TRBV4-1 and TRBJ1-3; D is ambiguous. Germline V gene data show CDR1 as MGHRA and CDR2 as YSYEKL. V dropped 1 base and J dropped 6 bases, with 13 bases sitting between them. The length of the CDR3 is 15 residues. The CDR3 is CASSQAPGYINTIYF. As DNA, the CDR3 is TGCGCCAGCAGCCAAGCACCAGGTTATATAAACACCATATATTTT.

V usage is TRBV20-1 and J usage is TRBJ2-5, with 12 bases aligning to TRBD2. The CDR3 totals 16 residues. Trimming at V came to 4 bases and at J to 4 bases, leaving 10 bases not matched to a gene. In germline, CDR1 is DFQATT, CDR2 SNEGSKA (reference sequence). The CDR3 sequence is CSAKALAGGPSETQYF. In DNA, the CDR3 is TGCAGTGCTAAGGCGCTAGCGGGGGGGCCCTCAGAGACCCAGTACTTC.

This clone has at least ten counts. This chain connects TRBV19 to TRBJ2-5; 9 bases are a match to TRBD1. V shed 4 bases, J shed 5 bases, and the junction held 5 bases outside the gene matches. Germline V gene data show CDR1 as LNHDA and CDR2 as SQIVND (reference sequence). The CDR3 is made up of 14 amino acids. Written as DNA, the CDR3 is TGTGCCAGTAGTAATTGGACAGGGGTGGAGACCCAGTACTTC. Encoded protein: CASSNWTGVETQYF.

This clone was seen ten or more times. The chain carries TRBV11-2 and TRBJ2-7, with D maybe TRBD2 (5 bases). The CDR3 has 15 residues. Germline CDR1 is SGHAT and CDR2 is FQNNGV. Trimming left V 4 bases short and J 2 bases short, with 15 bases between. The CDR3 sequence: CASSSLGVRAYEQYF. The CDR3 DNA reads TGTGCCAGCAGCTCCCTCGGGGTTAGGGCCTACGAGCAGTACTTC.

The table lists this clone with many counts. V gene TRBV29-1 combines with J gene TRBJ2-2; D is perhaps TRBD1 (6 bases). The CDR3 is 15 amino acids. The ends were cut back, 4 bases at V and 3 bases at J, with 15 bases in the middle. From germline, CDR1 is SQVTM and CDR2 ANQGSEA. The CDR3: CSVAVGQTYTGELFF. DNA for the CDR3: TGCAGCGTTGCGGTCGGACAGACTTACACCGGGGAGCTGTTTTTT.

At least ten counts were recorded for this clone. This chain links TRBV5-4 with TRBJ1-6; 10 nucleotides line up with TRBD1. After removal of 5 bases from V and 10 bases from J, the junction contained 9 bases not matched to a gene. There are 15 residues in the CDR3. Germline values: CDR1 SGHNT, CDR2 YYREEE (reference sequence). CDR3 amino acids: CASRLGQGDGSPLHF. For the CDR3, the DNA is TGTGCCAGCAGACTCGGACAGGGGGACGGGTCACCCCTCCACTTT.

This clone was seen only a few times. At one end the junction does not follow the germline gene, possibly because of a read error. The gene calls are TRBV30 and TRBJ1-2; no definite D call. CDR1 is GTSNPN, CDR2 SVGIG, per germline (reference sequence). The length of the CDR3 is 13 residues. DNA for the CDR3: TGTGCCTGGAGTGTAAGCGCTAACTATGTCTACACCTTC. Translated: CAWSVSANYVYTF.

This CDR3 reads CAVSRSDTQYF. The CDR3 DNA reads as TGTGCCGTGTCCAGATCTGATACGCAGTATTTT. This chain links TRBV10-3 with TRBJ2-3, with unresolved D. Germline loops: CDR1 ENHRY, CDR2 SYGVKD. Trimming removed 11 bases at V and 6 bases at J, with 12 bases between. This CDR3 region has 11 residues.